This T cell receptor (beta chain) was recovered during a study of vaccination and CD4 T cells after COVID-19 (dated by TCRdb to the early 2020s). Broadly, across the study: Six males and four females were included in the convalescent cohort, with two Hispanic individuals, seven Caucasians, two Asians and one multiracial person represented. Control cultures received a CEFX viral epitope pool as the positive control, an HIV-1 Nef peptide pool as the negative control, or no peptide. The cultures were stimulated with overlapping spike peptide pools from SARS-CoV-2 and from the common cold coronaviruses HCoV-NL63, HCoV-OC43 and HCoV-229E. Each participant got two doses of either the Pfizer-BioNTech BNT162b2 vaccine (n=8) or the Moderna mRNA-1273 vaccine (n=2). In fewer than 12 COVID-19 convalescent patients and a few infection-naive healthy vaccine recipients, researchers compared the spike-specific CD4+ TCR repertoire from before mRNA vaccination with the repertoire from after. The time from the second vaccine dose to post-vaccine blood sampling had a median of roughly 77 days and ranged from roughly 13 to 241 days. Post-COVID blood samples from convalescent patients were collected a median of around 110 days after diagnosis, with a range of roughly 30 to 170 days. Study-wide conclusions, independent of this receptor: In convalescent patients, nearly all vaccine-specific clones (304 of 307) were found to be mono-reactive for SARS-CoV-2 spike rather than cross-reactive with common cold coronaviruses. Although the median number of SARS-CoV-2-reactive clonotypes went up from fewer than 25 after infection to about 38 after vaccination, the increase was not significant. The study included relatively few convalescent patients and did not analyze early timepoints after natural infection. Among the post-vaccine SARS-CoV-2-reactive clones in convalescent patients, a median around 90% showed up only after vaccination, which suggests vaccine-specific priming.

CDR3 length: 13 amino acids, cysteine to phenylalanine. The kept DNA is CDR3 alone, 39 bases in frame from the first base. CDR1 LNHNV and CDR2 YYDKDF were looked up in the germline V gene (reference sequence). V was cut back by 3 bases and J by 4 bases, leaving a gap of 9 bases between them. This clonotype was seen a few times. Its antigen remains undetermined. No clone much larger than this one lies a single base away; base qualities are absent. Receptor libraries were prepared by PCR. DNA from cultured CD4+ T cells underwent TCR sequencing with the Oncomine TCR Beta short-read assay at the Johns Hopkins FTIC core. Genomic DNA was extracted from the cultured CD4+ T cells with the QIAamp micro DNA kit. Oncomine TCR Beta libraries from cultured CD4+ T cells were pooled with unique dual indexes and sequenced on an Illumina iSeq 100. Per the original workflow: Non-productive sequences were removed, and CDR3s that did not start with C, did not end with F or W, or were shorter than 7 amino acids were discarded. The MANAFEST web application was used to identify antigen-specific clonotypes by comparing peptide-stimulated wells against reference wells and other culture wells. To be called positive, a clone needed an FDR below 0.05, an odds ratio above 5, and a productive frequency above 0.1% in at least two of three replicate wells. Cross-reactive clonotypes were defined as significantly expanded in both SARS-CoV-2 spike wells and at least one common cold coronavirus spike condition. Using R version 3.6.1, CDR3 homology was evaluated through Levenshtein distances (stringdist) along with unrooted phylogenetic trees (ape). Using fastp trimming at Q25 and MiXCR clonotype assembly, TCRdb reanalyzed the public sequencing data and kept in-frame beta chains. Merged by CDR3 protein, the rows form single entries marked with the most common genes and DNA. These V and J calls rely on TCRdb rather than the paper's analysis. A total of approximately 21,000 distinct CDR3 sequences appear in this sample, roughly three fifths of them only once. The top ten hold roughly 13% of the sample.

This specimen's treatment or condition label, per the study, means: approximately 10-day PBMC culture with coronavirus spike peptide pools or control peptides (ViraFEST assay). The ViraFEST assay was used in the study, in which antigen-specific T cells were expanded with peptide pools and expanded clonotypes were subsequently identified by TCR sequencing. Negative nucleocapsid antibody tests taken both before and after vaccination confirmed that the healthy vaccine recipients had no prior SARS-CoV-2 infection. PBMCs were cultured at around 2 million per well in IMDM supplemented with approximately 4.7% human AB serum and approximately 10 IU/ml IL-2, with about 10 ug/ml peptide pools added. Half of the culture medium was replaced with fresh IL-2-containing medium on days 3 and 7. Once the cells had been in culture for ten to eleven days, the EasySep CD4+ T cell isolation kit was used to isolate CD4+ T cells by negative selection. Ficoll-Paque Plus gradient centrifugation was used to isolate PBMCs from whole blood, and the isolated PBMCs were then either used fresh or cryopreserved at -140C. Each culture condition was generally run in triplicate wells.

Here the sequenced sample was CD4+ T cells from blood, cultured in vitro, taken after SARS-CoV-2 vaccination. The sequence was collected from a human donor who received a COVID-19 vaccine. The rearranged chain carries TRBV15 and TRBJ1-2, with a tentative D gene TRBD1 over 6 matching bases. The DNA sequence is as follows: TGTGCCACCAGCAGGGACAGCTCCTATGGCTACACCTTC. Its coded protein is CATSRDSSYGYTF.